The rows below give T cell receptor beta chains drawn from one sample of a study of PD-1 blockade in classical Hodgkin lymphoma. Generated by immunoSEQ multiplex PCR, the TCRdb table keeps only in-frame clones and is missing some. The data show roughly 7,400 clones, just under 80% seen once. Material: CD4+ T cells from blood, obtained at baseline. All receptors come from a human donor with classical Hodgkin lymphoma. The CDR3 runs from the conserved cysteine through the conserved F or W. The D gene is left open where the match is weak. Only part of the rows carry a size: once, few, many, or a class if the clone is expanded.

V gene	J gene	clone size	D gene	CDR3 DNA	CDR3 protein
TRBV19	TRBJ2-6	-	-	TGTGCCAGTAGCTATGCAGGGCAGGGTGCGGCCAACGTCCTGACTTTC	CASSYAGQGAANVLTF
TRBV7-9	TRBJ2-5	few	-	TGTGCCAGCAGATTAGGAGGGATCCAAGAGACCCAGTACTTC	CASRLGGIQETQYF
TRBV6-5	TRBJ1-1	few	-	TGTGCCAGCAGAGAGGGAAACATGAACACTGAAGCTTTCTTT	CASREGNMNTEAFF
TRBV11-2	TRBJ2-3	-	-	TGTGCCAGCAGCTTAGGTCCAGGCGCAGATACGCAGTATTTT	CASSLGPGADTQYF
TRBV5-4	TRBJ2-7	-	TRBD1	TGTGCCAGCAGCTCCGGGACAGGGGTCGAGCAGTACTTC	CASSSGTGVEQYF
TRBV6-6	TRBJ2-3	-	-	TGTGCCAGCAGTTACGGCCACACAGATACGCAGTATTTT	CASSYGHTDTQYF
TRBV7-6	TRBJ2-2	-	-	TGTGCCAGCAGCTTAGCTGGGACTGGAACCGGGGAGCTGTTTTTT	CASSLAGTGTGELFF
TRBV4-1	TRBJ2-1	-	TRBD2	TGCGCCAGCAGCCAGGCCGCTAGCGGGAGGACGAGCTCCTACAATGAGCAGTTCTTC	CASSQAASGRTSSYNEQFF
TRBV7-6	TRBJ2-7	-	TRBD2	TGTGCCAGCAGCTTAGGAGAGGGGACTAGCGGTGTTTACGAGCAGTACTTC	CASSLGEGTSGVYEQYF
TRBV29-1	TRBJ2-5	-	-	TGCAGCGTCCACGGGGGTGGAGAGACCCAGTACTTC	CSVHGGGETQYF
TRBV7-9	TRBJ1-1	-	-	TGTGCCAGCAGCTCCCGGGCGGGGGGAGACACTGAAGCTTTCTTT	CASSSRAGGDTEAFF
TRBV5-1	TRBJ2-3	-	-	TGCGCCAGCAGCTTGGTTGTGACCGATACGCAGTATTTT	CASSLVVTDTQYF
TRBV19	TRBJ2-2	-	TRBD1	TGTGCCAGTAGCCCGGGACAGGGATTTGGCACCGGGGAGCTGTTTTTT	CASSPGQGFGTGELFF
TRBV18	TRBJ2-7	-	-	TGTGCCAGCTCACAAGACAGCTACGAGCAGTACTTC	CASSQDSYEQYF
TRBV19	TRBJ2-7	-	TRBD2	TGTGCCAGTAGTATAGGAAGAGCGGGAACTACCTACGAGCAGTACTTC	CASSIGRAGTTYEQYF
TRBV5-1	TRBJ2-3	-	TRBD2	TGCGCCAGCAGCTTAAGCGGGAGTTACGCAGATACGCAGTATTTT	CASSLSGSYADTQYF
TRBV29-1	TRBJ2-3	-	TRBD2	TGCAGCGCCACACTAGCGGGAGCTGATACGCAGTATTTT	CSATLAGADTQYF
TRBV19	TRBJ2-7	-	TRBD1	TGTGCCAGTAGTAACCGGGACAGGGGTCAGTACGAGCAGTACTTC	CASSNRDRGQYEQYF
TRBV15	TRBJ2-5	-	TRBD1	TGTGCCACCATGCAGGGGGCTGGTGAGACCCAGTACTTC	CATMQGAGETQYF
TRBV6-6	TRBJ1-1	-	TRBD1	TGTGCCAGCAGGGGACAGGGCACTGAAGCTTTCTTT	CASRGQGTEAFF
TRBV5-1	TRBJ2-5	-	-	TGCGCCAGCAGCTTGGACCAGTATCAAGAGACCCAGTACTTC	CASSLDQYQETQYF
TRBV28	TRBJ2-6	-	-	TGTGCCAGCAGTTATTCGGCGGGACACCCCTACTCTGGGGCCAACGTCCTGACTTTC	CASSYSAGHPYSGANVLTF
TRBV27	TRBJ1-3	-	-	TGTGCTAGTAGGGGGAACTCTGGAAACACCATATATTTT	CASRGNSGNTIYF
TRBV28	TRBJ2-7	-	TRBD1	TGTGCCAGCAGTTTCCCCACAGGGGCATTCAACGAGCAGTACTTC	CASSFPTGAFNEQYF
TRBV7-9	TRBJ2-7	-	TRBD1	TGTGCCAGCAGCTTAGCGGGACAGGGGCTCGAGCAGTACTTC	CASSLAGQGLEQYF
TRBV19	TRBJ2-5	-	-	TGTGCCAGTAGTATCGGGTTAGGGGGAGAGACCCAGTACTTC	CASSIGLGGETQYF
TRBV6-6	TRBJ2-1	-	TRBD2	TGTGCCAGCAGTTTCCATCCGGGAGGGCCCAATGAGCAGTTCTTC	CASSFHPGGPNEQFF
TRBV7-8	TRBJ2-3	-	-	TGTGCCAGCAGCTTAGGGCGTGCGGACCCGAGGGATACGCAGTATTTT	CASSLGRADPRDTQYF
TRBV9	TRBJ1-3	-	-	TGTGCCAGCAGTTTTTCTGGAAACACCATATATTTT	CASSFSGNTIYF
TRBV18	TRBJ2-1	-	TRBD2	TGTGCCAGCTCACTACTAGCGGCCTCCTACAATGAGCAGTTCTTC	CASSLLAASYNEQFF
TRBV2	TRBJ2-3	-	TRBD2	TGTGCCAGCACCTCCCTGGCGGGAGGCGCAGATACGCAGTATTTT	CASTSLAGGADTQYF